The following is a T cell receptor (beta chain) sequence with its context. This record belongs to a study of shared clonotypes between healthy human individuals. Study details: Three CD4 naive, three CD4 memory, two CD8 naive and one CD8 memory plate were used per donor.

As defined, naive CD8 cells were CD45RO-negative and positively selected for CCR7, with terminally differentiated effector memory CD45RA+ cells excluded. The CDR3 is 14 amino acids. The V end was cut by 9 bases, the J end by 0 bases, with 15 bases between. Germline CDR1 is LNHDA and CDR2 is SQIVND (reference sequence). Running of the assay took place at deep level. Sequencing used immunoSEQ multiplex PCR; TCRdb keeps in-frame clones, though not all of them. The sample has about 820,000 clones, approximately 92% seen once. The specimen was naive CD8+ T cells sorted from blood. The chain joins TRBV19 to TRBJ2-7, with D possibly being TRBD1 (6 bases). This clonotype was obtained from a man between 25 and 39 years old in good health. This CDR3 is CASRTGHLSYEQYF. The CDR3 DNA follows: TGTGCCAGCCGAACAGGGCATCTCTCCTACGAGCAGTACTTC.